This T cell receptor (beta chain) was recovered during a study of T cell responses to AZD1222 COVID-19 vaccine. Germline CDR1 and CDR2: KGHSH and LQKENI. Trimming removed 1 base from V and 3 bases from J; junction bases left unmatched: 3. The CDR3 contains 15 residues. Some clones are missing from TCRdb's copy, which holds only in-frame ones; the method was immunoSEQ multiplex PCR. The data contain fewer than 150,000 clones, over 90% of them singletons. This specimen consisted of peripheral blood, obtained on day 0 of AZD1222 vaccination. The clonotype comes from an adult in good health. This chain joins TRBV18 and TRBJ1-3, with 7 bases matching TRBD1. The CDR3 sequence: CASSPLQGIGNTIYF. CDR3 bases: TGTGCCAGCTCACCACTACAGGGGATTGGAAACACCATATATTTT.